What follows describes a single T cell receptor (beta chain). Its antigen is currently unknown. The CDR3 extends over 20 amino acids. J was trimmed by 6 bases and V by 4 bases; bases with no gene match: 24. Germline values: CDR1 MNHNS, CDR2 SASEGT. This entry comes from a study of cytomegalovirus exposure and HLA in healthy donors. In the PCR, 60 Vbeta and 13 Jbeta primers were used. Assay used: immunoSEQ multiplex PCR; TCRdb lists only in-frame clones, some missing. The sample holds under 250,000 clones, more than 70% seen once. Study-level results: Roughly uniform depth of sequencing across donors was assumed in presence/absence analyses. One variant, a missense change in DCLRE1C, was linked in a later analysis to TCR beta V- and J-gene trimming. In an earlier analysis, about 87% or about 30%: the productive usage of most TCR beta V segments. Whilst most TCR sequences proved rare, a subset of public TCRs occurred across many donors.

The sequence was obtained from a boy aged 5 to 17 in good health and CMV-seronegative. This rearrangement joins TRBV6-1 to TRBJ1-2; TRBD1 matches at 9 bases. The sample taken for sequencing was PBMCs. The CDR3 nucleotides are TGTGCCAGCAGTGGCTACCTACAGGGGGCAAGGGGGAGTGATCGTGATGGCTACACCTTC. Its translation is CASSGYLQGARGSDRDGYTF.